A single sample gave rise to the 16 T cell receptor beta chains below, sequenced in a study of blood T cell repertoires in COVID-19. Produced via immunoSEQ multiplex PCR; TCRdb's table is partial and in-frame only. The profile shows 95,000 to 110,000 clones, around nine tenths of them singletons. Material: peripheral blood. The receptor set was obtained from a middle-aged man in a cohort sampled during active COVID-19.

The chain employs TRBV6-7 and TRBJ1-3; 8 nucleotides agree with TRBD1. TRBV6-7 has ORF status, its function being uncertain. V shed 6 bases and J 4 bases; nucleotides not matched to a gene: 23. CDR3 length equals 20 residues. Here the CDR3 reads CASSDLRYRGALCCGNTIYF. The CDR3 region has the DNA TGTGCCAGCAGCGATTTACGATACAGGGGGGCCCTGTGCTGCGGAAACACCATATATTTT.

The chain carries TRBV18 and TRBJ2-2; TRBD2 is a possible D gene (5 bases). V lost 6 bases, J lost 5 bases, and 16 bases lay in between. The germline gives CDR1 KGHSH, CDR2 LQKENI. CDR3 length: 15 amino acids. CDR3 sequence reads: CASSPGGHQTGELFF. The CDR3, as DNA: TGTGCCAGCTCCCCCGGCGGGCATCAAACCGGGGAGCTGTTTTTT.

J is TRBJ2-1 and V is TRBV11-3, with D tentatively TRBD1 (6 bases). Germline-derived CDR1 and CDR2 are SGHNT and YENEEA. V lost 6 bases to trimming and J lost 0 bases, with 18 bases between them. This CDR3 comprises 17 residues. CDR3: CASSLWDTFSSYNEQFF. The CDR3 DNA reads TGTGCCAGCAGTCTCTGGGACACCTTCAGCTCCTACAATGAGCAGTTCTTC.

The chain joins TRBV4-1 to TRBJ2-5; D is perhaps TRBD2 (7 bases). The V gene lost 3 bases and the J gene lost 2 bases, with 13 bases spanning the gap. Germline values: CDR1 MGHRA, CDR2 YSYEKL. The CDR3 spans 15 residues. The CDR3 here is CASSQGGAWQETQYF. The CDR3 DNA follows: TGCGCCAGCAGCCAGGGGGGGGCCTGGCAAGAGACCCAGTACTTC.

CDR3 DNA sequence: TGTGCCAGCAGCCAAGGACAGTTGAACACTGAAGCTTTCTTT. This sequence encodes CASSQGQLNTEAFF. The chain carries TRBV3-1 (or the pseudogene TRBV3-2) and TRBJ1-1; a possible D gene is TRBD1 (5 bases). Per germline, CDR1 LGHDT and CDR2 YNNKEL (reference sequence). V was clipped by 1 base and J by 0 bases, with 6 bases between them. This CDR3 contains 14 residues.

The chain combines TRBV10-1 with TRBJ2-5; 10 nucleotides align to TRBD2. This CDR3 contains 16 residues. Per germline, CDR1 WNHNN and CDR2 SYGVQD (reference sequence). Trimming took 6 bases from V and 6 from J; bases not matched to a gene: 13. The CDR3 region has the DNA TGCGCCAGCAGCGGGACGCAGCGGGGGGGCCGGAAGACCCAGTACTTC. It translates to CASSGTQRGGRKTQYF.

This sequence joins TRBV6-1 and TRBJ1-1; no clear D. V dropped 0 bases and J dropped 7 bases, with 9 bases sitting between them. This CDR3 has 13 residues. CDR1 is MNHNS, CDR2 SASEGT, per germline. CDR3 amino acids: CASSEALRSEAFF. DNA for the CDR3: TGTGCCAGCAGTGAAGCGCTTCGGAGTGAAGCTTTCTTT.

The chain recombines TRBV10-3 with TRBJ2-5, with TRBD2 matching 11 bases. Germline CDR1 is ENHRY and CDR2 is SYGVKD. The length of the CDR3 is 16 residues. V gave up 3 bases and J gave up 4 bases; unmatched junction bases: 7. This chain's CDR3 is CAISDVAGGLGETQYF. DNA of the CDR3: TGTGCCATCAGTGATGTAGCGGGGGGGCTGGGAGAGACCCAGTACTTC.

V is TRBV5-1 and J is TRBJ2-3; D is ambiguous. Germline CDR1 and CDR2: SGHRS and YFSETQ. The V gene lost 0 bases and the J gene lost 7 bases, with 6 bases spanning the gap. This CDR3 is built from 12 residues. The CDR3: CASSLVPNTQYF. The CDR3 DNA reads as TGCGCCAGCAGCTTGGTTCCCAATACGCAGTATTTT.

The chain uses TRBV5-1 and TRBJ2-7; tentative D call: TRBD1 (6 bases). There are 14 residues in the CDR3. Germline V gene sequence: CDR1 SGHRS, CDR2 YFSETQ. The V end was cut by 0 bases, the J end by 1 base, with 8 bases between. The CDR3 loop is CASSLVQGSYEQYF. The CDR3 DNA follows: TGCGCCAGCAGCTTGGTACAGGGTTCCTACGAGCAGTACTTC.

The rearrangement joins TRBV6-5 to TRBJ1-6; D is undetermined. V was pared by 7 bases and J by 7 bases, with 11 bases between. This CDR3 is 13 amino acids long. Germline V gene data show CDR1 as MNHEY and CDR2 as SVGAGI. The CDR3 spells CASTAGRNSPLHF. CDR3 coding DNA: TGTGCCAGCACCGCGGGCCGGAATTCACCCCTCCACTTT.

The CDR3 is CASSYGRGSTDTQYF. CDR3 nucleotide sequence: TGTGCCAGCAGTTACGGGCGGGGGTCCACAGATACGCAGTATTTT. This chain uses TRBV6-2 or TRBV6-3 with TRBJ2-3, with 7 bases that match TRBD2. Germline values: CDR1 MNHEY, CDR2 SVGEGT. The V gene end was trimmed by 2 bases and the J gene end by 2 bases; junction bases not matched to a gene: 4. The CDR3 is 15 amino acids.

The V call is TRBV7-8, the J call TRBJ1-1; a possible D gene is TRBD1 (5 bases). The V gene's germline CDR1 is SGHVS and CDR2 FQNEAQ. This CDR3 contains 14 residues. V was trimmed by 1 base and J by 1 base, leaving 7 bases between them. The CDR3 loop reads CASSLGGGNTEAFF. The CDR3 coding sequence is TGTGCCAGCAGCTTAGGGGGCGGGAACACTGAAGCTTTCTTT.

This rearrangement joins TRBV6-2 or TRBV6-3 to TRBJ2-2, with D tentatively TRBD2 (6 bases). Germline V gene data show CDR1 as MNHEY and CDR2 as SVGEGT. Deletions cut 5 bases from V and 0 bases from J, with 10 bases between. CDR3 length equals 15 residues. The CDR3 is CASSNGLSNTGELFF. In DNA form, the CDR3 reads TGTGCCAGCAGTAATGGACTATCGAACACCGGGGAGCTGTTTTTT.

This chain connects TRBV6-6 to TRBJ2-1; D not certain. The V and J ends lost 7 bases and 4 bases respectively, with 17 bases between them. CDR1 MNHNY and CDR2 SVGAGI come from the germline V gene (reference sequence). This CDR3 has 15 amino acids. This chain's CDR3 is CASNPRVITYNEQFF. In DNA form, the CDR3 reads TGTGCCAGCAACCCCCGGGTGATCACGTACAATGAGCAGTTCTTC.

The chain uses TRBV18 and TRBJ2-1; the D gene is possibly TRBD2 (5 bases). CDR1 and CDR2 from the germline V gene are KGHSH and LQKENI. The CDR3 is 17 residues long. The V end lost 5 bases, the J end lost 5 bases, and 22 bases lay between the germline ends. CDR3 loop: CASSSPGVGVGHNEQFF. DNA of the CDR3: TGTGCCAGCTCATCTCCCGGGGTGGGAGTTGGTCACAATGAGCAGTTCTTC.